Listed below are T cell receptor beta chains from one sample, sequenced in a study of beta chain features in type 1 diabetes. The table came from immunoSEQ multiplex PCR; TCRdb's copy has only in-frame clones and leaves some out. The sample yields around 250,000 clones, 25% to 30% seen once. Sequencing was carried out using central memory CD4+ T cells from blood. Source of these receptors: a man between 25 and 39 years old in good health. The CDR3 runs from the conserved cysteine through the conserved F or W. A D gene is named only where the DNA matches it firmly. The size of a clone is reported for some rows only, either as once, few or many, or as a class for expanded clones.

d_call: -; j_call: TRBJ1-2; clone_size: -; v_call: TRBV7-8; cdr3_aa: CASSDYYGYTF; cdr3_nt: TGTGCCAGCAGCGATTACTATGGCTACACCTTC
d_call: -; j_call: TRBJ2-1; clone_size: -; v_call: TRBV20-1; cdr3_aa: CSARPDDEQFF; cdr3_nt: TGCAGTGCGCGACCCGACGATGAGCAGTTCTTC
d_call: -; j_call: TRBJ2-3; clone_size: many; v_call: TRBV7-9; cdr3_aa: CASSLKRRYTDTQYF; cdr3_nt: TGTGCCAGCAGCTTGAAAAGGAGGTACACAGATACGCAGTATTTT
d_call: TRBD1; j_call: TRBJ2-3; clone_size: -; v_call: TRBV5-4; cdr3_aa: CASSTTGALGTDTQYF; cdr3_nt: TGTGCCAGCAGCACTACAGGGGCCTTAGGGACAGATACGCAGTATTTT
d_call: TRBD2; j_call: TRBJ2-3; clone_size: few; v_call: TRBV18; cdr3_aa: CASSPTSGVRTDTQYF; cdr3_nt: TGTGCCAGCTCACCGACTAGCGGGGTGCGCACAGATACGCAGTATTTT
d_call: TRBD1; j_call: TRBJ2-7; clone_size: few; v_call: TRBV30; cdr3_aa: CAWSEQGPPYEQYF; cdr3_nt: TGTGCCTGGAGTGAACAGGGGCCCCCCTACGAGCAGTACTTC
d_call: TRBD2; j_call: TRBJ2-1; clone_size: once; v_call: TRBV28; cdr3_aa: CASSSWSEAGTSAGFF; cdr3_nt: TGTGCCAGCAGTTCCTGGTCCGAAGCGGGGACCTCGGCTGGGTTCTTC
d_call: TRBD1; j_call: TRBJ1-1; clone_size: -; v_call: TRBV27; cdr3_aa: CASSTRTGSGHRAFF; cdr3_nt: TGTGCCAGCAGTACCCGGACAGGTTCAGGTCACCGAGCTTTCTTT
d_call: TRBD1; j_call: TRBJ1-3; clone_size: -; v_call: TRBV27; cdr3_aa: CASSADREGGNTIYF; cdr3_nt: TGTGCCAGCAGTGCGGACAGGGAGGGTGGAAACACCATATATTTT
d_call: -; j_call: TRBJ2-5; clone_size: -; v_call: TRBV7-7; cdr3_aa: CASSLDYRETQYF; cdr3_nt: TGTGCCAGCAGCTTAGATTACAGAGAGACCCAGTACTTC
d_call: -; j_call: TRBJ2-1; clone_size: -; v_call: TRBV29-1; cdr3_aa: CSASRGTRNNEQFF; cdr3_nt: TGCAGCGCGAGTCGGGGCACAAGAAACAATGAGCAGTTCTTC
d_call: TRBD2; j_call: TRBJ2-1; clone_size: -; v_call: TRBV10-2; cdr3_aa: CASSEPGLAGNEQFF; cdr3_nt: TGCGCCAGCAGTGAACCGGGACTAGCGGGCAATGAGCAGTTCTTC
d_call: -; j_call: TRBJ2-7; clone_size: -; v_call: TRBV7-2; cdr3_aa: CASSLPTVSSYEQYF; cdr3_nt: TGTGCCAGCAGCCTACCAACGGTCAGCTCCTACGAGCAGTACTTC
d_call: TRBD1; j_call: TRBJ2-5; clone_size: -; v_call: TRBV5-5; cdr3_aa: CASSPTGDETQYF; cdr3_nt: TGTGCCAGCAGCCCGACAGGGGACGAGACCCAGTACTTC
d_call: TRBD2; j_call: TRBJ2-3; clone_size: -; v_call: TRBV2; cdr3_aa: CASSELAGLGDTQYF; cdr3_nt: TGTGCCAGCAGTGAACTAGCGGGTTTGGGGGATACGCAGTATTTT
d_call: -; j_call: TRBJ1-1; clone_size: many; v_call: TRBV7-2; cdr3_aa: CASSFDPGYTEAFF; cdr3_nt: TGTGCCAGCAGTTTTGACCCGGGGTACACTGAAGCTTTCTTT
d_call: -; j_call: TRBJ2-3; clone_size: many; v_call: TRBV18; cdr3_aa: CASSRSAGTTDTQYF; cdr3_nt: TGTGCCAGCTCACGTTCGGCGGGGACCACAGATACGCAGTATTTT
d_call: TRBD2; j_call: TRBJ2-7; clone_size: few; v_call: TRBV29-1; cdr3_aa: CSVVRTSGNYEQYF; cdr3_nt: TGCAGCGTTGTAAGGACTAGCGGTAACTACGAGCAGTACTTC
d_call: -; j_call: TRBJ2-3; clone_size: -; v_call: TRBV14; cdr3_aa: CASSHHKGLLVTDTQYF; cdr3_nt: TGTGCCAGCAGCCATCACAAGGGCCTACTCGTCACAGATACGCAGTATTTT
d_call: -; j_call: TRBJ2-7; clone_size: few; v_call: TRBV6-1; cdr3_aa: CASSGSGNSYEQYF; cdr3_nt: TGTGCCAGCAGTGGATCAGGGAACTCCTACGAGCAGTACTTC
d_call: -; j_call: TRBJ2-5; clone_size: few; v_call: TRBV19; cdr3_aa: CASSLPDGEETQYF; cdr3_nt: TGTGCCAGTAGTCTCCCCGACGGAGAAGAGACCCAGTACTTC
d_call: -; j_call: TRBJ1-1; clone_size: -; v_call: TRBV5-1; cdr3_aa: CASSLNTEAFF; cdr3_nt: TGCGCCAGCAGTTTGAACACTGAAGCTTTCTTT
d_call: TRBD2; j_call: TRBJ2-1; clone_size: -; v_call: TRBV7-2; cdr3_aa: CASRTIAGGYNEQFF; cdr3_nt: TGTGCCAGCAGGACTATAGCGGGGGGGTACAATGAGCAGTTCTTC
d_call: -; j_call: TRBJ2-1; clone_size: -; v_call: TRBV29-1; cdr3_aa: CSVGVVEQFF; cdr3_nt: TGCAGCGTTGGTGTGGTTGAGCAGTTCTTC
d_call: -; j_call: TRBJ1-2; clone_size: -; v_call: TRBV30; cdr3_aa: CAWTDHYGYTF; cdr3_nt: TGTGCCTGGACAGACCACTATGGCTACACCTTC
d_call: TRBD2; j_call: TRBJ2-3; clone_size: few; v_call: TRBV10-1; cdr3_aa: CASSESTAGGTDTQYF; cdr3_nt: TGCGCCAGCAGTGAGTCGACAGCGGGAGGCACAGATACGCAGTATTTT
d_call: -; j_call: TRBJ2-1; clone_size: -; v_call: TRBV6-5; cdr3_aa: CASSPPGLARKFF; cdr3_nt: TGTGCCAGCAGCCCACCGGGGTTGGCGAGAAAGTTCTTC
d_call: -; j_call: TRBJ2-4; clone_size: -; v_call: TRBV6-1; cdr3_aa: CASSEAKVAKNIQYF; cdr3_nt: TGTGCCAGCAGTGAAGCGAAGGTTGCCAAAAACATTCAGTACTTC
d_call: TRBD1; j_call: TRBJ2-1; clone_size: many; v_call: TRBV5-1; cdr3_aa: CASSWGQGAYNEQFF; cdr3_nt: TGCGCCAGCAGCTGGGGACAGGGGGCCTACAATGAGCAGTTCTTC
d_call: -; j_call: TRBJ2-2; clone_size: few; v_call: TRBV21-1; cdr3_aa: CASPRGHRDTGELFF; cdr3_nt: TGTGCCAGCCCCCGGGGCCACAGGGACACCGGGGAGCTGTTTTTT
d_call: -; j_call: TRBJ1-4; clone_size: -; v_call: TRBV4-1; cdr3_aa: CASSQSSANEKLFF; cdr3_nt: TGCGCCAGCAGCCAATCTTCAGCTAATGAAAAACTGTTTTTT
d_call: TRBD2; j_call: TRBJ2-3; clone_size: many; v_call: TRBV4-2; cdr3_aa: CASSARLAGGWGTDTQYF; cdr3_nt: TGTGCCAGCAGCGCCCGACTAGCGGGAGGTTGGGGCACAGATACGCAGTATTTT
d_call: -; j_call: TRBJ1-6; clone_size: few; v_call: TRBV30; cdr3_aa: CAWASDYNSPLHF; cdr3_nt: TGTGCCTGGGCCTCAGACTATAATTCACCCCTCCACTTT
d_call: -; j_call: TRBJ2-5; clone_size: -; v_call: TRBV30; cdr3_aa: CAWRLARAETQYF; cdr3_nt: TGTGCCTGGAGGCTAGCGCGGGCAGAGACCCAGTACTTC
d_call: TRBD1; j_call: TRBJ2-2; clone_size: -; v_call: TRBV4-1; cdr3_aa: CASSLLRTGNTGELFF; cdr3_nt: TGCGCCAGCAGCCTCCTACGGACAGGGAACACCGGGGAGCTGTTTTTT
d_call: -; j_call: TRBJ2-3; clone_size: few; v_call: TRBV29-1; cdr3_aa: CSVEFGGWGTDTQYF; cdr3_nt: TGCAGCGTTGAATTTGGCGGTTGGGGCACAGATACGCAGTATTTT
d_call: -; j_call: TRBJ1-2; clone_size: few; v_call: TRBV27; cdr3_aa: CARPNRHYTF; cdr3_nt: TGTGCCAGACCTAACAGGCACTACACCTTC
d_call: -; j_call: TRBJ1-1; clone_size: few; v_call: TRBV14; cdr3_aa: CASSHGQNTEAFF; cdr3_nt: TGTGCCAGCAGCCACGGACAGAACACTGAAGCTTTCTTT
d_call: -; j_call: TRBJ2-1; clone_size: -; v_call: TRBV2; cdr3_aa: CASSEGGNEQFF; cdr3_nt: TGTGCCAGCAGTGAAGGTGGCAATGAGCAGTTCTTC
d_call: TRBD1; j_call: TRBJ1-1; clone_size: -; v_call: TRBV5-4; cdr3_aa: CASSPRQGLNTEAFF; cdr3_nt: TGTGCCAGCAGCCCCCGACAGGGACTGAACACTGAAGCTTTCTTT
d_call: -; j_call: TRBJ2-1; clone_size: -; v_call: TRBV5-4; cdr3_aa: CASSLLPGSYNEQFF; cdr3_nt: TGTGCCAGCAGCTTGTTGCCTGGGTCCTACAATGAGCAGTTCTTC
d_call: -; j_call: TRBJ1-4; clone_size: -; v_call: TRBV6-6; cdr3_aa: CASSYSATAEKLFF; cdr3_nt: TGTGCCAGCAGTTACTCGGCAACAGCTGAAAAACTGTTTTTT
d_call: TRBD1; j_call: TRBJ2-1; clone_size: few; v_call: TRBV5-5; cdr3_aa: CASSYGQGDYNEQFF; cdr3_nt: TGTGCCAGCAGCTACGGACAGGGGGACTACAATGAGCAGTTCTTC
d_call: TRBD2; j_call: TRBJ2-5; clone_size: -; v_call: TRBV7-2; cdr3_aa: CASSPSGRAGETQYF; cdr3_nt: TGTGCCAGCAGCCCCAGCGGGAGGGCCGGGGAGACCCAGTACTTC
d_call: -; j_call: TRBJ1-5; clone_size: -; v_call: TRBV30; cdr3_aa: CAWSTGTHSNQPQHF; cdr3_nt: TGTGCCTGGAGTACTGGGACACATAGCAATCAGCCCCAGCATTTT
d_call: -; j_call: TRBJ1-1; clone_size: many; v_call: TRBV30; cdr3_aa: CAWIGVWAFF; cdr3_nt: TGTGCCTGGATCGGGGTATGGGCTTTCTTT
d_call: -; j_call: TRBJ2-1; clone_size: -; v_call: TRBV7-9; cdr3_aa: CASSLEFLAGSSYNEQFF; cdr3_nt: TGTGCCAGCAGCTTAGAGTTCTTGGCGGGGAGCTCCTACAATGAGCAGTTCTTC
d_call: -; j_call: TRBJ1-3; clone_size: many; v_call: TRBV5-6; cdr3_aa: CASSLGARGGNTIYF; cdr3_nt: TGTGCCAGCAGCTTGGGAGCCAGGGGTGGAAACACCATATATTTT
d_call: -; j_call: TRBJ2-1; clone_size: -; v_call: TRBV7-2; cdr3_aa: CASSLAGSKADNEQFF; cdr3_nt: TGTGCCAGCAGCTTAGCGGGTAGCAAGGCCGATAATGAGCAGTTCTTC
d_call: -; j_call: TRBJ2-2; clone_size: few; v_call: TRBV7-2; cdr3_aa: CASSLDRRELFF; cdr3_nt: TGTGCCAGCAGCTTGGACCGTAGGGAGCTGTTTTTT
d_call: -; j_call: TRBJ2-7; clone_size: -; v_call: TRBV4-1; cdr3_aa: CASSQGTSYEQYF; cdr3_nt: TGCGCCAGCAGCCAAGGGACATCCTACGAGCAGTACTTC
d_call: -; j_call: TRBJ2-7; clone_size: many; v_call: TRBV30; cdr3_aa: CAWQTVSYEQYF; cdr3_nt: TGTGCCTGGCAGACCGTCTCCTACGAGCAGTACTTC
d_call: -; j_call: TRBJ1-5; clone_size: few; v_call: TRBV4-3; cdr3_aa: CASSQDPGMGNQPQHF; cdr3_nt: TGCGCCAGCAGCCAAGATCCAGGGATGGGCAATCAGCCCCAGCATTTT
d_call: -; j_call: TRBJ2-5; clone_size: few; v_call: TRBV4-1; cdr3_aa: CASSQDWAGRETQYF; cdr3_nt: TGCGCCAGCAGCCAAGATTGGGCAGGGAGAGAGACCCAGTACTTC
d_call: -; j_call: TRBJ2-5; clone_size: -; v_call: TRBV29-1; cdr3_aa: CSVEFNGRETQYF; cdr3_nt: TGCAGCGTTGAGTTTAACGGTCGGGAGACCCAGTACTTC
d_call: TRBD2; j_call: TRBJ2-3; clone_size: few; v_call: TRBV7-2; cdr3_aa: CASSGTSGRAEDTQYF; cdr3_nt: TGTGCCAGCAGCGGAACTAGCGGGAGGGCCGAAGATACGCAGTATTTT
d_call: -; j_call: TRBJ2-5; clone_size: -; v_call: TRBV7-2; cdr3_aa: CASSLDRGSQKTQYF; cdr3_nt: TGTGCCAGCAGCTTAGACCGCGGGTCTCAAAAGACCCAGTACTTC
d_call: -; j_call: TRBJ1-1; clone_size: -; v_call: TRBV10-3; cdr3_aa: CASSDPSVGTEAFF; cdr3_nt: TGTGCCAGCAGTGACCCGTCTGTGGGCACTGAAGCTTTCTTT
d_call: TRBD1; j_call: TRBJ1-1; clone_size: -; v_call: TRBV5-1; cdr3_aa: CASSLTGEGTEAFF; cdr3_nt: TGCGCCAGCAGCTTGACAGGGGAAGGCACTGAAGCTTTCTTT
d_call: -; j_call: TRBJ2-7; clone_size: -; v_call: TRBV10-3; cdr3_aa: CATREGNSYEQYF; cdr3_nt: TGTGCCACCAGAGAAGGGAACTCCTACGAGCAGTACTTC